The TCR beta chain described here comes from a study of T cell changes during pregnancy in multiple sclerosis (dated by TCRdb to 2018 to 2020). Describing the broader study: In women with multiple sclerosis, the researchers looked at how the T cell repertoire shifted as pregnancy progressed.

Points on this clone: It lacks a known antigen. Base qualities are not recorded, but no much larger clone differs from it by a single base.

The germline V gene supplies CDR1 SNHLY and CDR2 FYNNEI. The CDR3 measures 14 amino acids from cysteine to phenylalanine. This entry keeps only the CDR3 DNA: 42 bases, framed from base 1. V lost 5 bases and J lost 2 bases, and the count of bases not matched to a germline gene is 3. The library was obtained by the immunoSEQ multiplex PCR assay. The immuneACCESS repertoire file appears here via TCRdb, limited to in-frame rearrangements. These files lack a portion of the clones; in checked studies, under half of the deficit traces to unresolved V genes, and the cause of the others is not known. A total of roughly 80,000 clones appear in this sample, about 90% of them only once. The leading ten clones occupy approximately 2.5% of the sample.

The sample in question was peripheral blood, obtained before pregnancy. The V and J genes are TRBV2 and TRBJ2-1; the junction holds 7 bases that match TRBD2. The origin of this receptor is a female donor with multiple sclerosis, enrolled in a pregnancy study. The base sequence is TGTGCCAGCAGTTCTAGCGGTCCCTACAATGAGCAGTTCTTC. Translated, this gives CASSSSGPYNEQFF.